Presented here are 13 T cell receptor beta chains from one specimen sequenced in a study of CD8 T cells in ankylosing spondylitis. TCRdb recomputed calls from the 5' RACE reads with MiXCR, one row per CDR3 protein. The sample records about 250,000 distinct CDR3 sequences, 15% to 20% being singletons. Sequencing was carried out using blood, either unsorted or a sorted T cell fraction (not recorded which). All receptors come from a male donor with ankylosing spondylitis or in good health (not recorded which).

CDR3 nucleotide sequence: TGCGCCAGCAAGGTCGGAGACGTCTCCTACGAGCAGTACTTC. This encodes CASKVGDVSYEQYF. This chain links TRBV5-1 with TRBJ2-7; D gene uncertain. V was pared by 6 bases and J by 0 bases, with 13 bases between. This CDR3 comprises 14 residues. Germline V gives CDR1 SGHRS, CDR2 YFSETQ.

Ten or more counts support this clonotype. The chain is built from TRBV11-2 and TRBJ2-2; D possibly corresponds to TRBD2 (6 bases). V shed 4 bases and J shed 16 bases, with 19 bases lying between them. CDR3 length: 13 residues. Per germline, CDR1 SGHAT and CDR2 FQNNGV. The CDR3 DNA reads TGTGCCAGCAGCTCCAACTCGGGGGTCGTAAGGTTTTTT. Residues: CASSSNSGVVRFF.

This clonotype was seen repeatedly, ten times or more. The chain joins TRBV4-2 to TRBJ2-7; 7 bases are shared with TRBD2. V trimming: 0 bases; J trimming: 5 bases; junction bases outside the gene matches: 10. Germline V CDR1 and CDR2: LGHNA, YNFKEQ. This CDR3 is built from 16 residues. The CDR3 here is CASSQDLGEGVNEQYF. The CDR3 DNA follows: TGTGCCAGCAGCCAAGATTTGGGGGAGGGCGTGAACGAGCAGTACTTC.

Concerning this clonotype itself: Possible read error: a much larger clone is one base away. The CDR3 DNA sequence: TGTGCCAGCAGTTACGGGACAGGGGCTTCCAATGAGCAGTTCTTC. Protein: CASSYGTGASNEQFF. The V call is TRBV6-5, the J call TRBJ2-1; 10 bases align to TRBD1. CDR3 length: 15 residues. Germline CDR1 MNHEY, CDR2 SVGAGI. Trimming cost V 2 bases and J 6 bases; bases outside gene matches: 4.

A note on this clonotype: A much larger clone differs from this one at a single base, so this may be a read error. Since no conserved phenylalanine or tryptophan closes the CDR3, a read error is the likely cause. The J gene is TRBJ2-3, the V gene TRBV4-3; D is undetermined. The CDR3 contains 15 residues. The V and J ends lost 0 bases and 7 bases respectively, with 14 bases between them. Germline lookup yields CDR1 LGHNA and CDR2 YSLEER. DNA for the CDR3: TGCGCCAGCAGCCAAGATACCTTAGCCCCAAATACGCAGTATTTA. Translated, it gives CASSQDTLAPNTQYL.

The chain uses TRBV29-1 and TRBJ2-1; the match to TRBD2 covers 7 bases. The CDR3 has 13 residues. J lost 6 bases, V lost 6 bases, and 8 bases had no gene match. Germline CDR1 is SQVTM and CDR2 is ANQGSEA. The CDR3 region is CSVGGTLSNEQFF. The CDR3 DNA follows: TGCAGCGTGGGGGGGACCTTAAGCAATGAGCAGTTCTTC.

This clonotype has just a few counts. The chain couples TRBV4-3 to TRBJ2-7; a weak D match, TRBD2 (7 bases). The CDR3 runs to 16 residues. V was pared by 0 bases and J by 2 bases, with 14 bases between. Germline V gene data show CDR1 as LGHNA and CDR2 as YSLEER. CDR3 coding DNA: TGCGCCAGCAGCCAAGAGGCAGGGGAGGGGGCCTACGAGCAGTACTTC. Protein product: CASSQEAGEGAYEQYF.

The J gene is TRBJ2-1, the V gene TRBV27, with D perhaps matching TRBD1 (6 bases). V gave up 4 bases and J gave up 6 bases, with 16 bases separating them. Germline V gene data show CDR1 as MNHEY and CDR2 as SMNVEV (reference sequence). The CDR3 sequence is 15 residues long. CDR3 sequence (DNA): TGTGCCAGCAGTTCCGGGACATCCGAGAGCAATGAGCAGTTCTTC. Translated: CASSSGTSESNEQFF.

The chain employs TRBV4-1 and TRBJ1-1; no definite D call. Germline lookup yields CDR1 MGHRA and CDR2 YSYEKL. V was shortened by 4 bases and J by 10 bases, with 16 bases between the two germline ends. The CDR3 extends over 13 amino acids. This CDR3 is CASSPSGEQRAFF. CDR3 sequence (DNA): TGCGCCAGCAGCCCATCCGGTGAACAGCGAGCTTTCTTT.

The chain carries TRBV5-1 and TRBJ2-3, with a possible D match to TRBD1 (6 bases). Germline CDR1 SGHRS, CDR2 YFSETQ. V was trimmed by 4 bases and J by 0 bases, leaving 15 bases between them. The CDR3 extends over 16 amino acids. In nucleotides, the CDR3 is TGCGCCAGCAGCGGATTAGGGGGTGCTAGCACAGATACGCAGTATTTT. Translating gives CASSGLGGASTDTQYF. Full variable domain (remainder filled in from reference TRBV5-1 and TRBJ2-3): KAGVTQTPRYLIKTRGQQVTLSCSPISGHRSVSWYQQTPGQGLQFLFEYFSETQRNKGNFPGRFSGRQFSNSRSEMNVSTLELGDSALYLCASSGLGGASTDTQYFGPGTRLTVL.

The V and J genes are TRBV4-3 and TRBJ2-3, with TRBD2 matching 7 bases. J gave up 2 bases and V 0 bases, and 11 bases lay outside the gene matches. Germline-derived CDR1 and CDR2 are LGHNA and YSLEER. The CDR3 covers 18 residues. This CDR3 reads CASSQDWPGGSPTDTQYF. The CDR3 DNA follows: TGCGCCAGCAGCCAAGATTGGCCCGGCGGGAGCCCCACAGATACGCAGTATTTT.

V and J are TRBV29-1 and TRBJ2-3; no firm D call. Germline V CDR1 and CDR2: SQVTM, ANQGSEA. The CDR3 has 11 amino acids. V was cut by 5 bases and J by 6 bases, with 9 bases left in between. The CDR3 reads CSVRSQDTQYF. CDR3 DNA: TGCAGCGTTCGCAGCCAGGATACGCAGTATTTT.

With regard to this clonotype: One junction end does not reproduce the germline sequence, and a read error may be involved. The chain links TRBV10-2 to TRBJ1-3, with D unclear. Germline V gene data show CDR1 as WSHSY and CDR2 as SAAADI. The CDR3 contains 13 residues. The CDR3: CTSSGSLGNTIYF. The CDR3 DNA follows: TGCACCAGCAGTGGATCTTTGGGAAACACCATATATTTT.